This T cell receptor (beta chain) was captured by sequencing in a study of OX40 agonist ivuxolimab in advanced cancers. About the study: The dose of intravenous ivuxolimab that patients received every 2 weeks ranged from 0.01 to 10 mg/kg. The study's findings and limits: Averaged across samples, CD8+ T cells carried more expanded clones than CD4+ did.

Germline CDR1 reads MDHEN; CDR2 reads SYDVKM. V dropped 6 bases and J dropped 6 bases, with 17 bases sitting between them. The CDR3 has 14 residues. Generated by immunoSEQ multiplex PCR, the TCRdb table keeps only in-frame clones and is missing some. The sample contains 60,000 or so clones, 88% of which appear only once. A note on this clone: The antigen is unknown.

Sequenced here: CD4+ or CD8+ T cells sorted from blood, sampled in a trial of the OX40 agonist ivuxolimab. The receptor was derived from an adult with an advanced solid tumor such as melanoma, head and neck, liver or kidney cancer. The V gene is TRBV28, the J gene TRBJ1-2; D remains unclear. The CDR3 is CASSPAGPIDGYTF. CDR3 in DNA: TGTGCCAGCAGCCCTGCCGGACCAATCGATGGCTACACCTTC.